The entry that follows covers one T cell receptor (beta chain) sequence. This record belongs to a study of blood T cell repertoires in COVID-19. The CDR3 covers 15 residues. The V and J ends lost 3 bases and 0 bases respectively, with 13 bases between them. Germline values: CDR1 SGHRS, CDR2 YFSETQ. Libraries were prepared by immunoSEQ multiplex PCR; TCRdb keeps only in-frame clonotypes and omits some of them. The sample lists about 410,000 clones; approximately 91% were seen once. The clonotype was recovered from a woman in her thirties or forties with COVID-19, enrolled during active disease. Sequencing input: peripheral blood. The chain employs TRBV5-1 and TRBJ2-7, with a possible D match to TRBD1 (5 bases). CDR3 residues: CASSSLDTFSYEQYF. As DNA, the CDR3 is TGCGCCAGCAGCTCCTTGGACACCTTCTCCTACGAGCAGTACTTC.